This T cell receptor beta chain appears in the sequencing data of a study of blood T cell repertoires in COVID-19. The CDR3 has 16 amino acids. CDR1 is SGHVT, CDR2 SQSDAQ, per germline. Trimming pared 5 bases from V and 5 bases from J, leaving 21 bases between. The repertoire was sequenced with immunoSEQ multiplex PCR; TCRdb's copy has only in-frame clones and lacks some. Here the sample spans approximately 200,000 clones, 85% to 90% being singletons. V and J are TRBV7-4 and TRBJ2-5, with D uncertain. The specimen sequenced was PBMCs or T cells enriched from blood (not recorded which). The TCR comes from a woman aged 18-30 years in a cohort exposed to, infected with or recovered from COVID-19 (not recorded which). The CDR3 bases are TGTGCCAGCAGCCCTTGCCCCCGTTTAAAGAGTGAGACCCAGTACTTC. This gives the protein CASSPCPRLKSETQYF.